The 10 T cell receptor beta chains in this list originate from one sample, sequenced in a study of shared clonotypes between healthy human individuals. Produced via immunoSEQ multiplex PCR; TCRdb's table is partial and in-frame only. The sample holds about 2.4 million clones, under 95% seen once. The sample comprised naive CD4+ T cells from PBMCs. Subset noted: CD45RA+ positively selected. Every receptor here comes from a man aged 18 to 30 in good health. Some clones in this sample may be carry-over from other donors' samples.

J is TRBJ2-7 and V is TRBV11-3; tentative D call: TRBD2 (5 bases). The CDR3 runs 15 residues. Deletions cut 4 bases from V and 4 bases from J, with 17 bases between. Germline CDR1 and CDR2: SGHNT and YENEEA. The CDR3 nucleotides are TGTGCCAGCAGCTATGGAGCGGCTCGAATTTACGAGCAGTACTTC. Translating it yields CASSYGAARIYEQYF.

The V and J genes are TRBV5-6 and TRBJ2-5; D is uncertain. Germline lookup yields CDR1 SGHDT and CDR2 YYEEEE. V gave up 1 base and J gave up 5 bases, with 6 bases separating them. The length of the CDR3 is 12 residues. The CDR3 spells CASSLRRETQYF. The CDR3 region has the DNA TGTGCCAGCAGCTTGAGACGGGAGACCCAGTACTTC.

The chain couples TRBV29-1 to TRBJ2-3; 11 bases agree with TRBD2. The CDR3 contains 15 residues. V lost 3 bases, J lost 11 bases, and 13 bases stayed unmatched. Germline V gene data show CDR1 as SQVTM and CDR2 as ANQGSEA. The chain's CDR3 is CSVERLAGGPVGQYF. As DNA, the CDR3 is TGCAGCGTTGAGCGCCTAGCGGGAGGCCCTGTAGGGCAGTATTTT.

The chain recombines TRBV29-1 with TRBJ2-7; TRBD2 aligns across 10 bases. V shed 7 bases, J shed 6 bases, and the junction held 12 bases outside the gene matches. CDR1 and CDR2 (germline): SQVTM, ANQGSEA. The CDR3 totals 14 residues. For the CDR3, the DNA is TGCAGCGCAGGGACGGGTCTAGCGGGAGTCGAGCAGTACTTC. This gives the protein CSAGTGLAGVEQYF.

The CDR3 nucleotides are TGTGCCAGCAGCTTAGGGACCGGGAGTCAGTTCTTC. Translating it yields CASSLGTGSQFF. V usage is TRBV11-2 and J usage is TRBJ2-1, with a tentative D call TRBD2 (6 bases). The V end lost 1 base, the J end lost 13 bases, and 11 bases lay between the germline ends. CDR1 is SGHAT, CDR2 FQNNGV, per germline. The CDR3 is 12 amino acids.

A note on this clone: Additional DNA sequences in this sample encode the identical CDR3. V is TRBV2 and J is TRBJ2-7, with a possible D match to TRBD1 (6 bases). With 6 bases removed from V and 4 bases from J, the gap between germline ends came to 10 bases. This CDR3 has 12 residues. Germline-derived CDR1 and CDR2 are SNHLY and FYNNEI. The CDR3 coding sequence is TGTGCCAGCAGACGAGGGGGTTACGAGCAGTACTTC. It specifies CASRRGGYEQYF. Based on the CDR3 plus reference TRBV2 and TRBJ2-7, the full variable domain is EPEVTQTPSHQVTQMGQEVILRCVPISNHLYFYWYRQILGQKVEFLVSFYNNEISEKSEIFDDQFSVERPDGSNFTLKIRSTKLEDSAMYFCASRRGGYEQYFGPGTRLTVT.

The rearrangement links TRBV15 to TRBJ2-7, with 11 bases lining up with TRBD2. Trimming took 3 bases from V and 4 from J; bases not matched to a gene: 8. The CDR3 has 16 residues. CDR1 LNHNV and CDR2 YYDKDF come from the germline V gene (reference sequence). The CDR3 DNA reads TGTGCCACCAGCAGGGGACCGGGACTAGCGGATTACGAGCAGTACTTC. Its protein is CATSRGPGLADYEQYF. Filled out from reference TRBV15 and TRBJ2-7, the complete variable domain reads DAMVIQNPRYQVTQFGKPVTLSCSQTLNHNVMYWYQQKSSQAPKLLFHYYDKDFNNEADTPDNFQSRRPNTSFCFLDIRSPGLGDTAMYLCATSRGPGLADYEQYFGPGTRLTVT.

This clone came up once. The chain couples TRBV28 to TRBJ2-1; 8 nucleotides align to TRBD2. Germline V gives CDR1 MDHEN, CDR2 SYDVKM. This CDR3 has 13 residues. V was pared by 7 bases and J by 7 bases, with 6 bases of the junction left unmatched. The DNA of the CDR3 is TGTGCCAGCATAGTCGGGAGGGGTAATGAGCAGTTCTTC. This translates into CASIVGRGNEQFF. Filled out from reference TRBV28 and TRBJ2-1, the complete variable domain reads DVKVTQSSRYLVKRTGEKVFLECVQDMDHENMFWYRQDPGLGLRLIYFSYDVKMKEKGDIPEGYSVSREKKERFSLILESASTNQTSMYLCASIVGRGNEQFFGPGTRLTVL.

The chain links TRBV7-9 to TRBJ2-1, with TRBD2 identical over 14 bases. V gave up 6 bases and J gave up 7 bases; unmatched junction bases: 8. Germline V gene sequence: CDR1 SEHNR, CDR2 FQNEAQ (reference sequence). The CDR3 is 16 residues long. CDR3 nucleotides: TGTGCCAGCAGTTCCTCCGGGACTAGCGGGAGAAATGAGCAGTTCTTC. Residues: CASSSSGTSGRNEQFF.

The chain joins TRBV30 to TRBJ2-1; the D is unclear. The V end was cut by 2 bases, the J end by 4 bases, with 12 bases between. The CDR3 consists of 14 residues. Germline V gene data show CDR1 as GTSNPN and CDR2 as SVGIG (reference sequence). The CDR3 sequence is CAWSLSNGYNEQFF. The CDR3 DNA sequence: TGTGCCTGGAGTTTATCTAACGGATACAATGAGCAGTTCTTC.